This T cell receptor (beta chain) comes out of a study of T cell repertoires in cytomegalovirus infection (dated by TCRdb to between 2019 and 2020). About the study as a whole: Alongside well-studied HLA-B-restricted epitopes, the peptide stimulations were aimed at recently identified HLA-C-restricted CMV epitopes, whose presentation resists viral immunomodulation. Donor HLA type was relevant to the analysis, because carriage of CMV infection together with the matching HLA type was indicated by public TCR beta signatures.

TCRdb shows the sequencer as Illumina HiSeq 1500. The public reads were run again by TCRdb, first through fastp at Q25 and then through MiXCR, and only productive beta chains were kept. Under each unique CDR3 protein, matching rows form one entry showing the most common genes and DNA. The sample has tens of thousands of distinct CDR3 sequences on record, roughly a quarter of them singletons. The ten largest clones represent 50% of the sample. This clonotype was detected a few times. Its antigen is still unknown. Qualities for individual bases were not recorded, and no much larger clone is one base off. The treatment or condition label on this specimen signifies: in vitro stimulation with specific CMV peptide epitopes to enrich CMV-specific T cells. Study-wide conclusions, independent of this receptor: The ex vivo response was dominated by HLA-C-restricted CMV-specific TCR beta clonotypes, which also provided the single most frequent clonotype in two of eight donors. In both this cohort and an independent roughly 360-donor cohort, the cumulative frequency of public TCR beta family members distinguished carriers of CMV infection plus the relevant HLA type.

CDR1 and CDR2 are read off the germline V gene as SGHDN and FVKESK. Here V drops 2 bases and J drops 7 bases, and the junction holds 9 bases not matched to any gene. The CDR3, cysteine through phenylalanine, is 16 amino acids long. The kept DNA is CDR3 alone, 48 bases in frame from the first base. Material: CD8+ T cells from cultured PBMCs, obtained from culture after CMV antigen stimulation. The sequence is built from TRBV14 and TRBJ1-4; 8 central nucleotides agree with TRBD1. The sequence came from a human donor in good health (CMV status not recorded). Some clones in this sample may be carry-over from other donors' samples. The encoded CDR3 is CASSQTSQGAGEKLFF. In nucleotide form, the sequence is TGTGCCAGCAGCCAAACCTCCCAGGGGGCAGGTGAAAAACTGTTTTTT.